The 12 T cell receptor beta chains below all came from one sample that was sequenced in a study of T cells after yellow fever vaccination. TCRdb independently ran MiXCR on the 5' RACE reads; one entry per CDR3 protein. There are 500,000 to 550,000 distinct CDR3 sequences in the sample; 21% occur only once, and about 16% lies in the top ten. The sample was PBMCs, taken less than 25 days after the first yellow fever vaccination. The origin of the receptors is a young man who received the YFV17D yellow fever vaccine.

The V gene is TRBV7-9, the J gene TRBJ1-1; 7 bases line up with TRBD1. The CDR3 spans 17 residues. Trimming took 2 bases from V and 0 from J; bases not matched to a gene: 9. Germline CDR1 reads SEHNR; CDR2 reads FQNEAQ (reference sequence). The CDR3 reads CASSLWLTGFMNTEAFF. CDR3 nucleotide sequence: TGTGCCAGCAGCTTATGGTTGACAGGGTTCATGAACACTGAAGCTTTCTTT.

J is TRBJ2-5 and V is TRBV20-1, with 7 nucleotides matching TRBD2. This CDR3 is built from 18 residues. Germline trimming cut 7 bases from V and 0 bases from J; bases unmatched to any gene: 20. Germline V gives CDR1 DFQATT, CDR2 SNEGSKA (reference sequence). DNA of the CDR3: TGCAGTGTAAACAGACTAGCCCTGCCGGGGTTTTACCAAGAGACCCAGTACTTC. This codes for CSVNRLALPGFYQETQYF.

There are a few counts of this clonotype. Written as DNA, the CDR3 is TGTGCCAGCTCCCCGAGGACAGGGCGAAACTATGGCTACACCTTC. Amino acid sequence: CASSPRTGRNYGYTF. The V and J genes are TRBV7-8 and TRBJ1-2, with 8 bases matching TRBD1. J was trimmed by 2 bases and V by 8 bases; bases with no gene match: 10. This CDR3 comprises 15 residues. Germline V lookup: CDR1 SGHVS, CDR2 FQNEAQ.

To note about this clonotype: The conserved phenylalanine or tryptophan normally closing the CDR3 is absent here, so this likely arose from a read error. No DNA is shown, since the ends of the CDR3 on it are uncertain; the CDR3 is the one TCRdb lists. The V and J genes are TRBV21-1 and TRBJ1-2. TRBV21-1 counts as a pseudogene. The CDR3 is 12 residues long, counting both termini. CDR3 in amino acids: CASSLREGTDGL.

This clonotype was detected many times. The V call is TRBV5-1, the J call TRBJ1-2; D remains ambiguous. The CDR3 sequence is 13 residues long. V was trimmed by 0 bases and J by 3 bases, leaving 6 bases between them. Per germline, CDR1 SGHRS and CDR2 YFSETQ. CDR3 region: CASSLEGYYGYTF. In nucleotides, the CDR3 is TGCGCCAGCAGCTTGGAAGGGTACTATGGCTACACCTTC.

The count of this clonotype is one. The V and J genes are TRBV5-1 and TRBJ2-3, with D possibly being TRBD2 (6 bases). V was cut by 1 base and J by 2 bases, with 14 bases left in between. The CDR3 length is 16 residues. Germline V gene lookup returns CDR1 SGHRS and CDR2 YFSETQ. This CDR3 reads CASSLKEAGPTDTQYF. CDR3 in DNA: TGCGCCAGCAGCTTGAAGGAGGCGGGACCCACAGATACGCAGTATTTT.

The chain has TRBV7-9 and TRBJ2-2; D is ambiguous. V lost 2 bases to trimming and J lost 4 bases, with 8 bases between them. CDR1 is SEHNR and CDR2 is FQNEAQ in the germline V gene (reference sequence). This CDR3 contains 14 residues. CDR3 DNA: TGTGCCAGCAGCTTATCTCTACGCACCGGGGAGCTGTTTTTT. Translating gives CASSLSLRTGELFF.

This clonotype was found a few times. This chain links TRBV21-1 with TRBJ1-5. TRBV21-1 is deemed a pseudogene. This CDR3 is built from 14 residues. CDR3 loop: CATITGPEGQPQHF. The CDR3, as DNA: TGTGCCACGATCACAGGGCCGGAGGGACAGCCCCAGCATTTT.

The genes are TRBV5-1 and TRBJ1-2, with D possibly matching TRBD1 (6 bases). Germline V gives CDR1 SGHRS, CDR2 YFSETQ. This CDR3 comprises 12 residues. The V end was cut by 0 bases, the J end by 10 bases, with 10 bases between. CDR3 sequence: CASSLDRAPYTF. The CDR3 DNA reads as TGCGCCAGCAGCTTGGACAGGGCCCCCTACACCTTC.

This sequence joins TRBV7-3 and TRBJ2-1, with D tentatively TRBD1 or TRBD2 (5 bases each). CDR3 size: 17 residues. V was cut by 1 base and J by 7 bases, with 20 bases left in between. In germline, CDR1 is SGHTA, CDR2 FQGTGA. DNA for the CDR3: TGTGCCAGCAGCTTAAGCTATAGATCGAGGGGTGGTAATGAGCAGTTCTTC. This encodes CASSLSYRSRGGNEQFF.

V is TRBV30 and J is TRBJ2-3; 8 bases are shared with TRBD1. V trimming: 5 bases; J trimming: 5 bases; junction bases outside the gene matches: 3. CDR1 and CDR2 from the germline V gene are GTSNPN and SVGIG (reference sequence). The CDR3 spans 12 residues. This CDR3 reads CAWGQGVDTQYF. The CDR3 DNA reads TGTGCCTGGGGACAGGGTGTAGATACGCAGTATTTT.

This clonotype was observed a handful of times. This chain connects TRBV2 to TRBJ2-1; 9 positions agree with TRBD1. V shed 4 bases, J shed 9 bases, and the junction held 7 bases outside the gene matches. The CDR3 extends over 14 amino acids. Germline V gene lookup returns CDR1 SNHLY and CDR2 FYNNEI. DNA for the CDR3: TGTGCCAGCAGTGTCCTTACAGGGGGCAGTGAGCAGTTCTTC. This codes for CASSVLTGGSEQFF.